This T cell receptor (beta chain) appears in the sequencing data of a study of blood T cell repertoires in COVID-19. Background on the study: The United States, Italy and Spain provided the acute and convalescent COVID-19 samples. The cDNA or gDNA used as material had been derived from T cells, B-cell-depleted T cells, or PBMCs.

Study processing details: Using reference gene primer amplification, nucleated cell counts were estimated. Generated by immunoSEQ multiplex PCR, the TCRdb table keeps only in-frame clones and is missing some. V, J and clone size were drawn from that table, and D and trimming were deduced from the DNA. The top ten hold approximately 5.4% of the sample, which has 250,000 to 300,000 clones, over 70% seen once. A remark on this clone: The same CDR3 can be traced to other DNA sequences in this sample.

The CDR3 totals 13 residues. Looked up from germline, CDR1 is SNHLY and CDR2 is FYNNEI. Trimming cost V 6 bases and J 2 bases; bases outside gene matches: 1. The source material was peripheral blood. The chain couples TRBV2 to TRBJ1-5; TRBD1 matches 7 bases. This sequence was found in a man older than 75 with acute or convalescent COVID-19. The CDR3 DNA is TGTGCCAGCAGAGGACAGGGCAATCAGCCCCAGCATTTT. This encodes CASRGQGNQPQHF.